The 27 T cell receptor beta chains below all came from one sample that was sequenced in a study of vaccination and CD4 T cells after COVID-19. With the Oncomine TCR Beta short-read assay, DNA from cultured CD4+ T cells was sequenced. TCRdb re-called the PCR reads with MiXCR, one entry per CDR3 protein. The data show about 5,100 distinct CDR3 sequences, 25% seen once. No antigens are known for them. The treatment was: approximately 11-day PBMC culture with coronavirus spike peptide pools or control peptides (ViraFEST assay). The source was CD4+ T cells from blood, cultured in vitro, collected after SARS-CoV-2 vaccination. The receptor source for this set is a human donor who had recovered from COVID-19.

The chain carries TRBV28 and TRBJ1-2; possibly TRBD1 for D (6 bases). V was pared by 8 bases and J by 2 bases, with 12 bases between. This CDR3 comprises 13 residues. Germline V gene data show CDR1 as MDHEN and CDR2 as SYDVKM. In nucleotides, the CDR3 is TGTGCCAGCGGCTTACAGGGAAACTATGGCTACACCTTC. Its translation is CASGLQGNYGYTF.

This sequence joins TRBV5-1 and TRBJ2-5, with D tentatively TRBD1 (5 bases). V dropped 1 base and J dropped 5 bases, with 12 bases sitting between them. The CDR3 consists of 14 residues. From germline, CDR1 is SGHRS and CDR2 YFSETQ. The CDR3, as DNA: TGCGCCAGCAGCTTGACAGGTTTGGGGGAGACCCAGTACTTC. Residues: CASSLTGLGETQYF.

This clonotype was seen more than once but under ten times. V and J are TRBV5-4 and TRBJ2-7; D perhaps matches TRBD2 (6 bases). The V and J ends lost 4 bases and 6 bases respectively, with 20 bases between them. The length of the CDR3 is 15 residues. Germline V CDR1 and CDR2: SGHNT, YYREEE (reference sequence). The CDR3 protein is CASSPSGTLNTEQYF. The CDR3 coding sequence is TGTGCCAGCAGCCCTTCCGGGACTCTGAACACCGAGCAGTACTTC.

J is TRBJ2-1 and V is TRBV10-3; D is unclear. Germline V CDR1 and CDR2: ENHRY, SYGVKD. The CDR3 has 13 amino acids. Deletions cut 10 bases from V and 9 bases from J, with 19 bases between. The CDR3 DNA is TGTGCCACTAGTCAGCGCCCAGACCCTGAGCAGTTCTTC. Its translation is CATSQRPDPEQFF.

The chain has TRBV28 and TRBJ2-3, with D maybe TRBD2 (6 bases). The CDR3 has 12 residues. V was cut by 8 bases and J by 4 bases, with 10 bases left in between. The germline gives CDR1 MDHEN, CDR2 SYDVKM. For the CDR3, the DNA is TGTGCCAGCTGGGGGGACGCAGATACGCAGTATTTT. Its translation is CASWGDADTQYF. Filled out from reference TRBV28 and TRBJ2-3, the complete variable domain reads DVKVTQSSRYLVKRTGEKVFLECVQDMDHENMFWYRQDPGLGLRLIYFSYDVKMKEKGDIPEGYSVSREKKERFSLILESASTNQTSMYLCASWGDADTQYFGPGTRLTVL.

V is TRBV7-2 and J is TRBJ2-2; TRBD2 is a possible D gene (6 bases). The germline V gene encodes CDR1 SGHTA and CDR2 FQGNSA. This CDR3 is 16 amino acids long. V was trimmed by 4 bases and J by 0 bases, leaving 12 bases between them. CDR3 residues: CASSSRAGSNTGELFF. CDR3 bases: TGTGCCAGCAGCTCTCGGGCGGGATCGAACACCGGGGAGCTGTTTTTT. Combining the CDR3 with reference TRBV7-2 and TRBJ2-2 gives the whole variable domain GAGVSQSPSNKVTEKGKDVELRCDPISGHTALYWYRQSLGQGLEFLIYFQGNSAPDKSGLPSDRFSAERTGGSVSTLTIQRTQQEDSAVYLCASSSRAGSNTGELFFGEGSRLTVL.

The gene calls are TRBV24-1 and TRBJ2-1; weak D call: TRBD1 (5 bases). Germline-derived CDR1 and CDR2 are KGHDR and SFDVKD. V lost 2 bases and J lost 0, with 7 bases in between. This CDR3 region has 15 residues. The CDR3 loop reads CATSDSTDSYNEQFF. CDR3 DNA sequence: TGTGCCACCAGTGATTCGACAGACTCCTACAATGAGCAGTTCTTC.

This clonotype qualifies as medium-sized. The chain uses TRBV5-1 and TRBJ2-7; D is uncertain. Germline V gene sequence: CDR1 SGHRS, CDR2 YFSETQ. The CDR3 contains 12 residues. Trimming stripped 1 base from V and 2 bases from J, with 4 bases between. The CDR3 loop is CASSLPAYEQYF. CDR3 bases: TGCGCCAGCAGCTTGCCAGCCTACGAGCAGTACTTC. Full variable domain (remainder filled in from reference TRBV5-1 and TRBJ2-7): KAGVTQTPRYLIKTRGQQVTLSCSPISGHRSVSWYQQTPGQGLQFLFEYFSETQRNKGNFPGRFSGRQFSNSRSEMNVSTLELGDSALYLCASSLPAYEQYFGPGTRLTVT.

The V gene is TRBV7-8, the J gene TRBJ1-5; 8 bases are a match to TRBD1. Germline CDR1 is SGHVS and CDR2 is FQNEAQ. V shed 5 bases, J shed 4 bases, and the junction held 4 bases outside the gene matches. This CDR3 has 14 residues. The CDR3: CASSSRQGNQPQHF. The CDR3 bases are TGTGCCAGCAGCAGCAGACAGGGGAATCAGCCCCAGCATTTT.

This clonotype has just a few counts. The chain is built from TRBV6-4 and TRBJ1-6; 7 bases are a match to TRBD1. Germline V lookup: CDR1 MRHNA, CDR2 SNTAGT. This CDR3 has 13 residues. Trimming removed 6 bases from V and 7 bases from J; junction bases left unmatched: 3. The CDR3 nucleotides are TGTGCCAGCAGCGACAGGGCGAATTCACCCCTCCACTTT. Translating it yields CASSDRANSPLHF.

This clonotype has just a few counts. The CDR3 protein is CASSQGGAGAYFSANVLTF. The CDR3 nucleotides are TGCGCCAGCAGCCAAGGAGGAGCAGGGGCCTACTTTAGCGCCAACGTCCTGACTTTC. The chain links TRBV4-1 to TRBJ2-6, with D possibly being TRBD1 (6 bases). Trimming shortened V by 1 base and J by 7 bases, and 23 bases separated the two germline ends. Germline V gene data show CDR1 as MGHRA and CDR2 as YSYEKL. The CDR3 sequence is 19 residues long.

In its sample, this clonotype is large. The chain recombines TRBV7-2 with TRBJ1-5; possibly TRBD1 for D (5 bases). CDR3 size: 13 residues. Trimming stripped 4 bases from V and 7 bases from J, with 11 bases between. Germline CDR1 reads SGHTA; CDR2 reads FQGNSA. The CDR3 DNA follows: TGTGCCAGCAGCTCAAGGGGAGAGCAGCCCCAGCATTTT. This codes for CASSSRGEQPQHF.

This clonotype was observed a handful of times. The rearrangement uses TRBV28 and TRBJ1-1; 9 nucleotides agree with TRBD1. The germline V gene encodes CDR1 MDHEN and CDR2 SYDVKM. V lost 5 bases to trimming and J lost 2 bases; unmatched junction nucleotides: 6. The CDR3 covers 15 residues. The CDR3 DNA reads TGTGCCAGCAGTCTCCCGGGACAGGGAAACACTGAAGCTTTCTTT. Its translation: CASSLPGQGNTEAFF.

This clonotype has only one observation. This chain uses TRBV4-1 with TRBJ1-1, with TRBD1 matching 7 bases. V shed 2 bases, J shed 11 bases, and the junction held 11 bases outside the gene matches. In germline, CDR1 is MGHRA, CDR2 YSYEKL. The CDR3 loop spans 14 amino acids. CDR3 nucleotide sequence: TGCGCCAGCAGCCAACTTCCGACGGCAGGGGGGGCTTTCTTT. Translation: CASSQLPTAGGAFF.

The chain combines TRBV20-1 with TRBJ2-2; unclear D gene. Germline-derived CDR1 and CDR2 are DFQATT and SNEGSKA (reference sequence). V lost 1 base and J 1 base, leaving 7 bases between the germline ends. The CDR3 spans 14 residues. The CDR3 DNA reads TGCAGTGCTAGAGTTCAGCTGAACACCGGGGAGCTGTTTTTT. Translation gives CSARVQLNTGELFF.

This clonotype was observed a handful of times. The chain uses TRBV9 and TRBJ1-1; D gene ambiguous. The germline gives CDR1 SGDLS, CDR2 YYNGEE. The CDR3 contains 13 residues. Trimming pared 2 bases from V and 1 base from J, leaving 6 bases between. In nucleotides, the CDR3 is TGTGCCAGCAGCGTCGCAGGGAACACTGAAGCTTTCTTT. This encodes CASSVAGNTEAFF.

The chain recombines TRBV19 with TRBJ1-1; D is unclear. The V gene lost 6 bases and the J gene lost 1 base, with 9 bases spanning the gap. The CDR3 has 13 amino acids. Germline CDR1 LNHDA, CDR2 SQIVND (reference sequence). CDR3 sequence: CASSEWGNTEAFF. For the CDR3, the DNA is TGTGCCAGTAGCGAGTGGGGGAACACTGAAGCTTTCTTT.

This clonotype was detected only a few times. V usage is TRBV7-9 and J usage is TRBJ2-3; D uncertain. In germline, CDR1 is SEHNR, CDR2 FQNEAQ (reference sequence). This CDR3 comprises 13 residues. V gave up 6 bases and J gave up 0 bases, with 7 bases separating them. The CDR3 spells CASRKRSTDTQYF. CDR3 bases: TGTGCCAGCAGGAAGAGGAGCACAGATACGCAGTATTTT.

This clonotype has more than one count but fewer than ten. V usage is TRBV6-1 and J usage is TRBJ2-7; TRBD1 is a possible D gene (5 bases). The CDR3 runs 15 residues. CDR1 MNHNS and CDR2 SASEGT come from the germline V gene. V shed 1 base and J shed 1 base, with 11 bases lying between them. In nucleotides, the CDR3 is TGTGCCAGCAGTGAAGGTGGGGCATCGTCCTACGAGCAGTACTTC. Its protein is CASSEGGASSYEQYF.

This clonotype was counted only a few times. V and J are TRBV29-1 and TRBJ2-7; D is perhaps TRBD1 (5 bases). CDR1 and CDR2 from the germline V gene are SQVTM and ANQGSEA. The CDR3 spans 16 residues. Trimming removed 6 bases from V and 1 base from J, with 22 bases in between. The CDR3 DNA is TGCAGCGTGTACGGCCCCGGGTCTAGGGGTTCCTACGAGCAGTACTTC. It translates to CSVYGPGSRGSYEQYF.

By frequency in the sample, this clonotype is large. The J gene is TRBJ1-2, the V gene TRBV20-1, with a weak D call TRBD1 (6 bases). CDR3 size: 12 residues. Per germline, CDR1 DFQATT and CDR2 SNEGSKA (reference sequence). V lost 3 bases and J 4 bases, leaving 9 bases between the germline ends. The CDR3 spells CSARDRVYGYTF. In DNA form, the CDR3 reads TGCAGTGCTAGGGACAGAGTCTATGGCTACACCTTC.

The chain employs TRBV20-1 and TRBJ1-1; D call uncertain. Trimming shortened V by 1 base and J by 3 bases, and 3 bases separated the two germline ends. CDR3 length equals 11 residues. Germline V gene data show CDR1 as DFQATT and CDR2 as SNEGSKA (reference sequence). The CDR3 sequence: CSARGDTEAFF. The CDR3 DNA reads TGCAGTGCTAGAGGGGACACTGAAGCTTTCTTT.

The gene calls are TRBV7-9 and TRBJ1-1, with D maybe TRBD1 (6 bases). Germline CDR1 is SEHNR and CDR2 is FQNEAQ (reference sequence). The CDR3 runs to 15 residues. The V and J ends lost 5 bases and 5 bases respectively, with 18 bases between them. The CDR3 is CASSPPGGAGTEAFF. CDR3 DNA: TGTGCCAGCAGCCCCCCGGGGGGGGCCGGAACTGAAGCTTTCTTT.

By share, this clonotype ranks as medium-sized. The CDR3, as DNA: TGCAGTGCTAGAGCCCGACTAGCGGGAGACACAGATACGCAGTATTTT. It translates to CSARARLAGDTDTQYF. This chain uses TRBV20-1 with TRBJ2-3; 12 positions agree with TRBD2. In germline, CDR1 is DFQATT, CDR2 SNEGSKA (reference sequence). V shed 1 base, J shed 2 bases, and the junction held 4 bases outside the gene matches. The CDR3 runs 16 residues.

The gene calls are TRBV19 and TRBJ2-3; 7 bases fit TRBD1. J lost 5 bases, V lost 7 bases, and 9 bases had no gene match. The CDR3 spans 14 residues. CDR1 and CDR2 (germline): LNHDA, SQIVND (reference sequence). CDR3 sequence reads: CASTYDRDIDTQYF. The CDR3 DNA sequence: TGTGCCAGTACTTACGACAGGGACATAGATACGCAGTATTTT.

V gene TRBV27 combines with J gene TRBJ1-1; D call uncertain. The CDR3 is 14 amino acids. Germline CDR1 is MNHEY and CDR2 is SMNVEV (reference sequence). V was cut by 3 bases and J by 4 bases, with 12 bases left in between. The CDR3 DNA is TGTGCCAGCAGTTTTAACGGGGAGACCACTGAAGCTTTCTTT. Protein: CASSFNGETTEAFF.

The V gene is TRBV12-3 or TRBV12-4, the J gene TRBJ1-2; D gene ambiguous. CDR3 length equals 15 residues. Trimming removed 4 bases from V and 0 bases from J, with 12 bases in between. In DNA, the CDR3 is TGTGCCAGCAGTTCTCCCGGCAGATCTAACTATGGCTACACCTTC. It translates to CASSSPGRSNYGYTF.